Listed here are 30 T cell receptor beta chains from one sample, sequenced in a study of cytomegalovirus exposure and HLA in healthy donors. Vbeta (60) and Jbeta (13) primers were used in the PCR. Produced via immunoSEQ multiplex PCR; TCRdb's table is partial and in-frame only. The sample carries around 160,000 clones, approximately 71% recorded once. Sequences were obtained from PBMCs. Receptors were obtained from a woman aged 18 to 35 in good health and CMV-seropositive.

This clone has just a few counts. The rearrangement joins TRBV6-1 to TRBJ2-1; TRBD2 is a possible D gene (5 bases). V was trimmed by 7 bases and J by 3 bases, leaving 13 bases between them. This CDR3 is 14 amino acids long. The germline gives CDR1 MNHNS, CDR2 SASEGT. The CDR3 DNA follows: TGTGCCAGCAAGCGACTAACGGGCTACAATGAGCAGTTCTTC. Protein product: CASKRLTGYNEQFF.

This clone was counted a single time. J is TRBJ1-2 and V is TRBV18, with TRBD1 identical over 8 bases. The CDR3 runs 15 residues. CDR1 KGHSH and CDR2 LQKENI come from the germline V gene. V shed 6 bases and J 4 bases; nucleotides not matched to a gene: 10. The CDR3 DNA is TGTGCCAGCTCGCAAGTGGCACAGGGGGGCTATGGCTACACCTTC. This codes for CASSQVAQGGYGYTF.

This clone came up once. CDR3 in amino acids: CASSQELAVYEQFF. The CDR3 DNA sequence: TGTGCCAGCAGCCAAGAGTTAGCGGTCTATGAGCAGTTCTTC. The V gene is TRBV14, the J gene TRBJ2-1; TRBD2 might be the D (6 bases). From germline, CDR1 is SGHDN and CDR2 FVKESK. The CDR3 loop spans 14 amino acids. Trimming removed 0 bases at V and 8 bases at J, with 11 bases between.

The chain is built from TRBV6-5 and TRBJ1-6; possibly TRBD1 for D (5 bases). V lost 5 bases to trimming and J lost 3 bases, with 11 bases between them. CDR3 length: 15 amino acids. Germline CDR1 is MNHEY and CDR2 is SVGAGI. CDR3 region: CASSPAGDYNSPLHF. CDR3 DNA sequence: TGTGCCAGCAGTCCGGCGGGGGACTATAATTCACCCCTCCACTTT.

V is TRBV11-2 and J is TRBJ1-1; unclear D gene. The CDR3 covers 17 residues. Looked up from germline, CDR1 is SGHAT and CDR2 is FQNNGV. V gave up 4 bases and J gave up 1 base, with 19 bases separating them. The CDR3 DNA reads as TGTGCCAGCAGCTCATCTACCATGCCCCTTCGGAACACTGAAGCTTTCTTT. It codes for CASSSSTMPLRNTEAFF.

As regards this clone: The CDR3 does not end in the conserved phenylalanine or tryptophan, so this is likely a read error. The rearrangement uses TRBV30 and TRBJ1-2, with D unresolved. CDR1 and CDR2 from the germline V gene are GTSNPN and SVGIG (reference sequence). CDR3 length equals 13 residues. Trimming cost V 1 base and J 8 bases, with 14 bases left between them. The DNA of the CDR3 is TGTGCCTGGAGTGGCACGGCGGGGTACGGCTACACCTCC. It specifies CAWSGTAGYGYTS.

The chain links TRBV7-2 to TRBJ1-6; D gene uncertain. This CDR3 is 15 amino acids long. The ends were cut back, 5 bases at V and 7 bases at J, with 15 bases in the middle. Per germline, CDR1 SGHTA and CDR2 FQGNSA. In nucleotides, the CDR3 is TGTGCCAGCAGCGGGAGAGGTGGGTTCAATTCACCCCTCCACTTT. This sequence encodes CASSGRGGFNSPLHF.

The chain recombines TRBV19 with TRBJ1-5, with a tentative D call TRBD1 (5 bases). Germline CDR1 reads LNHDA; CDR2 reads SQIVND (reference sequence). V lost 1 base, J lost 1 base, and 14 bases lay in between. The CDR3 is 17 amino acids. The CDR3 here is CASSIVKGIWSNQPQHF. CDR3 bases: TGTGCCAGTAGTATAGTCAAGGGGATATGGAGCAATCAGCCCCAGCATTTT.

About this clone itself: At one boundary the junction diverges from the germline segment, which might be a read error. This chain connects TRBV2 to TRBJ2-5; weak D call: TRBD2 (5 bases). The CDR3 is 16 residues long. Germline lookup yields CDR1 SNHLY and CDR2 FYNNEI. CDR3 protein: CASSEALGLYQETQYF. The CDR3 DNA reads TGTGCCAGCAGTGAAGCGCTAGGACTGTACCAGGAGACCCAGTACTTC.

This clone occurred once. J is TRBJ2-7 and V is TRBV2; 9 bases align to TRBD2. Germline V gene lookup returns CDR1 SNHLY and CDR2 FYNNEI. CDR3 length: 14 amino acids. Unmatched junction bases numbered 12, after V lost 8 bases and J lost 7 bases. Here the CDR3 reads CASSALAGSGEQYF. CDR3 nucleotide sequence: TGTGCCAGCTCAGCTCTAGCGGGATCCGGGGAGCAGTACTTC. The variable domain in full, completed from reference TRBV2 and TRBJ2-7, reads EPEVTQTPSHQVTQMGQEVILRCVPISNHLYFYWYRQILGQKVEFLVSFYNNEISEKSEIFDDQFSVERPDGSNFTLKIRSTKLEDSAMYFCASSALAGSGEQYFGPGTRLTVT.

This chain connects TRBV4-1 to TRBJ2-7, with 7 bases that match TRBD2. Losses at the gene ends were 3 bases for V and 6 bases for J; bases not matched to a gene: 14. The CDR3 runs 16 residues. Germline CDR1 is MGHRA and CDR2 is YSYEKL. CDR3 sequence reads: CASSQIRLAKYAEQYF. CDR3 bases: TGCGCCAGCAGCCAGATAAGACTAGCAAAGTACGCCGAGCAGTACTTC.

This rearrangement joins TRBV28 to TRBJ1-2; 10 positions match TRBD1. The CDR3 runs to 11 residues. After removal of 6 bases from V and 12 bases from J, the junction contained 4 bases not matched to a gene. CDR1 is MDHEN and CDR2 is SYDVKM in the germline V gene. For the CDR3, the DNA is TGTGCCAGCAGACAAGGACAGGGGGACACCTTC. Protein: CASRQGQGDTF.

This clone has just one count. The chain is built from TRBV15 and TRBJ1-1; D is ambiguous. The CDR3 runs to 14 residues. Germline CDR1 LNHNV, CDR2 YYDKDF (reference sequence). Trimming shortened V by 0 bases and J by 7 bases, and 12 bases separated the two germline ends. The CDR3 here is CATSREGLSNEAFF. The CDR3 DNA reads TGTGCCACCAGCAGAGAAGGACTGTCGAATGAAGCTTTCTTT.

V gene TRBV11-2 combines with J gene TRBJ2-4, with a tentative D call TRBD1 (5 bases). Trimming pared 6 bases from V and 2 bases from J, leaving 11 bases between. Germline V gene data show CDR1 as SGHAT and CDR2 as FQNNGV. The CDR3 has 14 residues. The DNA for the CDR3 is TGTGCCAGCAGGGGCAGGGAATCCAAAAACATTCAGTACTTC. Its translation is CASRGRESKNIQYF.

The CDR3 protein is CAISGLAGVVNEQFF. Written as DNA, the CDR3 is TGTGCCATCAGTGGACTAGCGGGAGTAGTAAATGAGCAGTTCTTC. This chain joins TRBV10-3 and TRBJ2-1, with 12 nucleotides matching TRBD2. CDR1 and CDR2 from the germline V gene are ENHRY and SYGVKD. The J segment lost 7 bases and the V segment lost 4 bases, leaving 5 bases of the junction unmatched. The CDR3 sequence is 15 residues long.

This chain uses TRBV27 with TRBJ1-1; weak D call: TRBD1 (6 bases). Germline V gene sequence: CDR1 MNHEY, CDR2 SMNVEV (reference sequence). This CDR3 spans 15 amino acids. Trimming pared 7 bases from V and 1 base from J, leaving 16 bases between. CDR3 sequence (DNA): TGTGCCAGCATGAATCAGGGGACGAGGAACACTGAAGCTTTCTTT. Its protein is CASMNQGTRNTEAFF.

This chain uses TRBV27 with TRBJ1-3; no firm D call. This CDR3 has 13 residues. Germline V gene data show CDR1 as MNHEY and CDR2 as SMNVEV (reference sequence). V shed 5 bases and J shed 0 bases, with 5 bases lying between them. In DNA form, the CDR3 reads TGTGCCAGCAGTAACGGCTCTGGAAACACCATATATTTT. This translates into CASSNGSGNTIYF.

There are a few counts of this clone. The chain carries TRBV27 and TRBJ1-2; no clear D. This CDR3 is 16 amino acids long. Germline V gene data show CDR1 as MNHEY and CDR2 as SMNVEV (reference sequence). V gave up 5 bases and J gave up 3 bases, with 19 bases separating them. CDR3 protein: CASSPNWWQSYYGYTF. Written as DNA, the CDR3 is TGTGCCAGCAGTCCGAATTGGTGGCAGTCTTACTATGGCTACACCTTC.

The rearrangement joins TRBV30 to TRBJ2-5; D ambiguous. Germline CDR1 reads GTSNPN; CDR2 reads SVGIG (reference sequence). Between the trimmed V and J ends, which lost 1 base and 4 bases, there was a span of 10 bases. This CDR3 region has 13 residues. The CDR3 sequence: CAWSGAPGETQYF. The CDR3 DNA is TGTGCCTGGAGTGGGGCACCTGGAGAGACCCAGTACTTC.

The chain employs TRBV9 and TRBJ1-1; D remains ambiguous. Per the germline V gene, CDR1 is SGDLS and CDR2 is YYNGEE. V was trimmed by 0 bases and J by 0 bases, leaving 6 bases between them. CDR3 length: 14 amino acids. CDR3 bases: TGTGCCAGCAGCGTAGAAGCCTTGAACACTGAAGCTTTCTTT. It is translated as CASSVEALNTEAFF.

This clone was seen a few times. The chain has TRBV4-1 and TRBJ2-2, with 10 bases fitting TRBD2. The junction had 9 bases not matched to a gene; V was cut back by 3 bases and J by 5 bases. Germline V CDR1 and CDR2: MGHRA, YSYEKL. This CDR3 contains 17 residues. CDR3 DNA: TGCGCCAGCAGCCATGGGCTAGCGGGAGTAGTAACCGGGGAGCTGTTTTTT. Its protein is CASSHGLAGVVTGELFF.

This clone showed up just a few times. The chain employs TRBV30 and TRBJ2-5, with TRBD2 identical over 8 bases. The CDR3 loop spans 13 amino acids. Germline CDR1 is GTSNPN and CDR2 is SVGIG (reference sequence). V was clipped by 0 bases and J by 5 bases; unmatched bases: 2. CDR3 coding DNA: TGTGCCTGGAGTGTCGCGGGGGGCGAGACCCAGTACTTC. Its translation: CAWSVAGGETQYF. Full variable domain (outside the CDR3, taken from reference TRBV30 and TRBJ2-5): SQTIHQWPATLVQPVGSPLSLECTVEGTSNPNLYWYRQAAGRGLQLLFYSVGIGQISSEVPQNLSASRPQDRQFILSSKKLLLSDSGFYLCAWSVAGGETQYFGPGTRLLVL.

This sequence joins TRBV28 and TRBJ2-7; 10 positions agree with TRBD2. This CDR3 has 15 amino acids. Germline CDR1 reads MDHEN; CDR2 reads SYDVKM. Trimming took 1 base from V and 3 from J; bases not matched to a gene: 3. CDR3 in DNA: TGTGCCAGCAGTTTATCGTCTAGCGGGAGCTACGAGCAGTACTTC. Translated: CASSLSSSGSYEQYF.

The chain couples TRBV12-2 to TRBJ1-3; TRBD1 is the table's D call and was not checked against the DNA. TRBV12-2 is marked as a pseudogene. The CDR3 has 17 amino acids. The CDR3 nucleotides read TGTGCAAGTCGCTTCCCTAGGTGGGACACAACTGGAAACACCATATATTTT. It is translated as CASRFPRWDTTGNTIYF.

Note on this clone: The junction does not match germline at one end; this may be a read error. The chain uses TRBV7-9 and TRBJ1-5; possible D gene TRBD1, 5 bases. Germline V lookup: CDR1 SEHNR, CDR2 FQNEAQ (reference sequence). The CDR3 runs 17 residues. In DNA form, the CDR3 reads TGTTCCAGCAGCCCAGGTGCAGGGTTTGAGAGCAATCAGCCCCAGCATTTT. Amino acids: CSSSPGAGFESNQPQHF.

A few counts support this clone. This chain joins TRBV2 and TRBJ2-1; 8 positions agree with TRBD2. The germline gives CDR1 SNHLY, CDR2 FYNNEI. The CDR3 is made up of 13 amino acids. V dropped 7 bases and J dropped 4; count of bases not matched to a gene: 3. DNA of the CDR3: TGTGCCAGCATCGAGCGGGAGTACAATGAGCAGTTCTTC. Amino acids: CASIEREYNEQFF.

The chain couples TRBV9 to TRBJ1-2; D unclear. This CDR3 region has 12 residues. The V end was cut by 1 base, the J end by 4 bases, with 5 bases between. Germline V gene sequence: CDR1 SGDLS, CDR2 YYNGEE. The CDR3 here is CASSVPSYGYTF. CDR3 in DNA: TGTGCCAGCAGCGTACCCAGCTATGGCTACACCTTC.

J is TRBJ2-1 and V is TRBV7-2, with D perhaps matching TRBD2 (6 bases). CDR3 size: 15 residues. V shed 0 bases and J shed 9 bases, with 15 bases lying between them. Germline lookup yields CDR1 SGHTA and CDR2 FQGNSA. CDR3 in amino acids: CASSLAWRDRVEQFF. In DNA form, the CDR3 reads TGTGCCAGCAGCTTAGCATGGAGGGATCGCGTTGAGCAGTTCTTC.

The gene calls are TRBV7-2 and TRBJ1-4, with TRBD1 matching 8 bases. V was clipped by 6 bases and J by 4 bases; unmatched bases: 4. Germline assignment: CDR1 SGHTA and CDR2 FQGNSA. The length of the CDR3 is 14 residues. The CDR3: CASSRTGINEKLFF. The CDR3, as DNA: TGTGCCAGCAGTCGGACAGGGATTAATGAAAAACTGTTTTTT. Based on the CDR3 plus reference TRBV7-2 and TRBJ1-4, the full variable domain is GAGVSQSPSNKVTEKGKDVELRCDPISGHTALYWYRQSLGQGLEFLIYFQGNSAPDKSGLPSDRFSAERTGGSVSTLTIQRTQQEDSAVYLCASSRTGINEKLFFGSGTQLSVL.

The chain couples TRBV2 to TRBJ2-3; 8 positions match TRBD2. The CDR3 loop spans 14 amino acids. Germline V gives CDR1 SNHLY, CDR2 FYNNEI. Trimming at V came to 8 bases and at J to 2 bases, leaving 6 bases not matched to a gene. The CDR3 loop reads CASRGLDDTDTQYF. Here the CDR3 DNA reads TGTGCCAGCCGGGGACTAGATGACACAGATACGCAGTATTTT. The whole variable domain, filled in from reference TRBV2 and TRBJ2-3, reads EPEVTQTPSHQVTQMGQEVILRCVPISNHLYFYWYRQILGQKVEFLVSFYNNEISEKSEIFDDQFSVERPDGSNFTLKIRSTKLEDSAMYFCASRGLDDTDTQYFGPGTRLTVL.